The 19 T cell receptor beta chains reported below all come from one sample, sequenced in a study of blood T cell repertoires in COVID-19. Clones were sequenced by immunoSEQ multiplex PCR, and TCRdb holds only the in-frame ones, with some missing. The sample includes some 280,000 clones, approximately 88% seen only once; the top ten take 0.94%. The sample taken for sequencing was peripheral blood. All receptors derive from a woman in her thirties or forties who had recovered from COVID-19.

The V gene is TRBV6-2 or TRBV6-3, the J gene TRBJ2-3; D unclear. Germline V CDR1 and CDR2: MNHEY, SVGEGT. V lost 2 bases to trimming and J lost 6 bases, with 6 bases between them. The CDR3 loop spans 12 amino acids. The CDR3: CASSYGHDTQYF. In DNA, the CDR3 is TGTGCCAGCAGTTACGGGCATGATACGCAGTATTTT.

The CDR3 sequence: CASRPDRETQYF. DNA of the CDR3: TGTGCCAGCAGACCGGACAGGGAGACCCAGTACTTC. This chain connects TRBV2 to TRBJ2-5, with 7 bases identical to TRBD1. CDR1 SNHLY and CDR2 FYNNEI come from the germline V gene. The CDR3 has 12 residues. The junction had 3 bases not matched to a gene; V was cut back by 6 bases and J by 5 bases.

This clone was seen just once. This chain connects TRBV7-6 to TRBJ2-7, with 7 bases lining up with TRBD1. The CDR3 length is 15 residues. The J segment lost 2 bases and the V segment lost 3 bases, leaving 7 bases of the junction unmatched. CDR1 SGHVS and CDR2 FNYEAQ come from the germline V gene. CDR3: CASSLGQPLTYEQYF. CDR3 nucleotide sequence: TGTGCCAGCAGCTTGGGACAGCCTTTAACCTACGAGCAGTACTTC. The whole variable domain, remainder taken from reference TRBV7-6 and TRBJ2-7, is GAGVSQSPRYKVTKRGQDVALRCDPISGHVSLYWYRQALGQGPEFLTYFNYEAQQDKSGLPNDRFSAERPEGSISTLTIQRTEQRDSAMYRCASSLGQPLTYEQYFGPGTRLTVT.

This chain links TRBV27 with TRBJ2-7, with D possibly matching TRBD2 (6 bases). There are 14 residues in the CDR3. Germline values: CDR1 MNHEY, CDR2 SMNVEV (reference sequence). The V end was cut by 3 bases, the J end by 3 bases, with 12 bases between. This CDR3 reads CASSLVGEVYEQYF. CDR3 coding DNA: TGTGCCAGCAGTTTGGTGGGGGAGGTCTACGAGCAGTACTTC.

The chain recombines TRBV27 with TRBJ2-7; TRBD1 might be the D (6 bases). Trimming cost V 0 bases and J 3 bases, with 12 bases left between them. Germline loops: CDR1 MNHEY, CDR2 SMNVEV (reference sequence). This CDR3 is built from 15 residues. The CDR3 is CASSLSMQGFYEQYF. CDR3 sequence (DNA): TGTGCCAGCAGTTTATCGATGCAGGGGTTCTACGAGCAGTACTTC.

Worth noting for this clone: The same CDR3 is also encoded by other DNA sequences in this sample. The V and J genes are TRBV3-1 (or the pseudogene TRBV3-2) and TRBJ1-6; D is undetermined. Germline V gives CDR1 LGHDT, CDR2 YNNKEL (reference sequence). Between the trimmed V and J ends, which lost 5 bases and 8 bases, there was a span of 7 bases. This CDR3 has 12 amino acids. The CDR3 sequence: CASSLADSPLHF. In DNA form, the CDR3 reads TGTGCCAGCAGCTTAGCCGATTCACCCCTCCACTTT.

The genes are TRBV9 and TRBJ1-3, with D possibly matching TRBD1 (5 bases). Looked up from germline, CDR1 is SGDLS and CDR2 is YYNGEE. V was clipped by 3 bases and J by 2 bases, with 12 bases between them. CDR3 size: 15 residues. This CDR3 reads CASSALGVTGNTIYF. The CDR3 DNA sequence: TGTGCCAGCAGCGCCCTAGGGGTGACTGGAAACACCATATATTTT.

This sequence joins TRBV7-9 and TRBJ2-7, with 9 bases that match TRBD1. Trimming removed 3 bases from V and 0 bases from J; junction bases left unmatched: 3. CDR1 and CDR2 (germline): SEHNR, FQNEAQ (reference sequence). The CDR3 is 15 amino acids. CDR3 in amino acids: CASSFWTGASYEQYF. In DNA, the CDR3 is TGTGCCAGCAGCTTTTGGACAGGGGCCTCCTACGAGCAGTACTTC.

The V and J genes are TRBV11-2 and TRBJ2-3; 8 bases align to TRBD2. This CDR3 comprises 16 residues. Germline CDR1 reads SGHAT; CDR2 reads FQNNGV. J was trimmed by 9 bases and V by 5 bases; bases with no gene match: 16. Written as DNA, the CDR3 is TGTGCCAGCAGCCCCCAGGTAGCGGGGACCCCAGGGACGCAGTATTTT. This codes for CASSPQVAGTPGTQYF.

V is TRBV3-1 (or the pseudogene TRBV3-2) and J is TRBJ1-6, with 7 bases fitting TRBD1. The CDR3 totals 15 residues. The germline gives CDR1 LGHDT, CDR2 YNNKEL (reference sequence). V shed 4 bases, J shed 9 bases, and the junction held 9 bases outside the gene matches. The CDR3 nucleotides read TGTGCCAGCAGCCCTTATACAGGGGAGGCTTCACCCCTCCACTTT. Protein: CASSPYTGEASPLHF.

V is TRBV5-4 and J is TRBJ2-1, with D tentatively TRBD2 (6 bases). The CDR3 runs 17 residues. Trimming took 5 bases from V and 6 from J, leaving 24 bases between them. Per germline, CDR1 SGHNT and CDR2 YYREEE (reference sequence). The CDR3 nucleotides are TGTGCCAGCAGTTATGGGGGAGCCGAGACTAGTAGCAATGAGCAGTTCTTC. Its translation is CASSYGGAETSSNEQFF.

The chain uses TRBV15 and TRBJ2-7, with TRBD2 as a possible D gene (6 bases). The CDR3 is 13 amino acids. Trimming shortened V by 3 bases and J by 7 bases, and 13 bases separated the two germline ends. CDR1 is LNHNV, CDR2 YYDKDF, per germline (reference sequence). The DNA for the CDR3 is TGTGCCACCAGCAGGCCACCGGGGGAAGAGCAGTACTTC. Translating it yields CATSRPPGEEQYF. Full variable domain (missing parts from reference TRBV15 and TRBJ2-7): DAMVIQNPRYQVTQFGKPVTLSCSQTLNHNVMYWYQQKSSQAPKLLFHYYDKDFNNEADTPDNFQSRRPNTSFCFLDIRSPGLGDTAMYLCATSRPPGEEQYFGPGTRLTVT.

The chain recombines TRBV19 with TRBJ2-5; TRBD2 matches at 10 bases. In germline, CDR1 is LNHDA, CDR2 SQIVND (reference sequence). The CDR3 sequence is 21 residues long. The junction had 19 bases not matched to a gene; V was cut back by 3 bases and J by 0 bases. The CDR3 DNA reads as TGTGCCAGTAGTATCAGGCCCTCTAGCGGGAGTAAGGGAGGCAACCAAGAGACCCAGTACTTC. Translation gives CASSIRPSSGSKGGNQETQYF.

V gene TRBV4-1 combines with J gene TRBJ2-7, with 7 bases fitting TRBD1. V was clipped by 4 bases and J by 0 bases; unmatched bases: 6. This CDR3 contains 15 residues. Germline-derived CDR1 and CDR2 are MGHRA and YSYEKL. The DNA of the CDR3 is TGCGCCAGCAGCCGAGGACAGGATAGCTCCTACGAGCAGTACTTC. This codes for CASSRGQDSSYEQYF.

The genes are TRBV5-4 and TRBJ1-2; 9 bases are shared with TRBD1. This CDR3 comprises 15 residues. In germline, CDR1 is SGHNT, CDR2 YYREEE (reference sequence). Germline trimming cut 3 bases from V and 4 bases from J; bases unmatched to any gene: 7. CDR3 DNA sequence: TGTGCCAGCAGCTCGGGACAGGGAGCCTCCTATGGCTACACCTTC. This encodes CASSSGQGASYGYTF.

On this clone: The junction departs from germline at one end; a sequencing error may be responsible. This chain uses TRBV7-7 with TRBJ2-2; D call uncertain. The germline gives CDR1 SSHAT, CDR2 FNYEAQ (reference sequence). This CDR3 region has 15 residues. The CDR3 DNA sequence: TGTGCTAGCAGTTTAGGGCTTCCGAACACCGGGGAGCTGTTTTTT. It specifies CASSLGLPNTGELFF.

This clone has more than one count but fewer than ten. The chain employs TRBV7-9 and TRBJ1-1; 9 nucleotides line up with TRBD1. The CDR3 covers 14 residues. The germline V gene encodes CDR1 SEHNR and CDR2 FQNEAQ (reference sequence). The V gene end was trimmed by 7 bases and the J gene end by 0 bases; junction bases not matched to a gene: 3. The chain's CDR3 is CASTGQGLNTEAFF. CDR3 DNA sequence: TGTGCCAGCACGGGACAGGGACTGAACACTGAAGCTTTCTTT. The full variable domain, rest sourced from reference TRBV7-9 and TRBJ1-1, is DTGVSQNPRHKITKRGQNVTFRCDPISEHNRLYWYRQTLGQGPEFLTYFQNEAQLEKSRLLSDRFSAERPKGSFSTLEIQRTEQGDSAMYLCASTGQGLNTEAFFGQGTRLTVV.

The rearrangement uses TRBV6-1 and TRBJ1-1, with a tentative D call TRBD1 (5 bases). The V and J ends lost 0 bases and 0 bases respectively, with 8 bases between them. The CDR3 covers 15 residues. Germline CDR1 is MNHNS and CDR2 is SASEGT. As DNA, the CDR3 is TGTGCCAGCAGTGAAGCGGGACTCTTGAACACTGAAGCTTTCTTT. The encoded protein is CASSEAGLLNTEAFF.

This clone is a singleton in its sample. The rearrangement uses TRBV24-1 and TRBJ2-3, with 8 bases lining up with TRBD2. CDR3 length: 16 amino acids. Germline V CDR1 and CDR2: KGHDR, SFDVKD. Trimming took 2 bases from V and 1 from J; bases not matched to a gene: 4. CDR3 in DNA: TGTGCCACCAGTGATTGGGGAGCGGGGGGCACAGATACGCAGTATTTT. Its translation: CATSDWGAGGTDTQYF.